This T cell receptor (beta chain) was recovered during a study of type 1 and type 2 diabetes patients. On the study more broadly: Samples came from type 1 diabetic, type 2 diabetic or nondiabetic people, recruited in China. CD4+ or CD8+ T cells were positively selected from PBMCs with microbeads. A total of approximately 20,000,000 paired-end reads came from the whole study.

The study, taken as a whole, reports: Type 2 diabetes and control samples shared highly correlated V and J usage, averaging about 0.97.

To note about this clonotype: Its antigen is currently unknown.

Amplification started from genomic DNA. Amplification of the beta chain CDR3 used 30 forward and 13 reverse multiplex primers. TCRdb re-derived calls from the multiplex PCR reads in MiXCR, one entry per CDR3 protein. The table has some 250,000 distinct CDR3 sequences, approximately 45% seen once. This receptor was obtained from a man in his late teens or twenties with type 2 diabetes. The sequencing input was peripheral blood mononuclear cells (PBMCs).

CDR3 residues: CASSLIGGNTEAFF. CDR3 nucleotide sequence: TGTGCCAGCAGCTTAATTGGGGGGAACACTGAAGCTTTCTTT. V gene TRBV7-3 combines with J gene TRBJ1-1, with TRBD1 as a possible D gene (5 bases). Germline V lookup: CDR1 SGHTA, CDR2 FQGTGA. Trimming removed 1 base from V and 1 base from J, with 7 bases in between. This CDR3 spans 14 amino acids.